The next 27 T cell receptor beta chains were all read from a single sample in a study of blood T cell repertoires in COVID-19. TCRdb's table, derived via immunoSEQ multiplex PCR, lists solely in-frame clones and lacks some. The data contain approximately 220,000 clones, 87% of them seen just once; the ten biggest clones take up 2.6%. The sample was PBMCs or T cells enriched from blood (not recorded which). Receptor source: a woman aged 25 to 45 with acute COVID-19.

The chain recombines TRBV4-1 with TRBJ1-1, with D possibly TRBD1 on 5 matching bases. CDR3 size: 16 residues. Trimming pared 2 bases from V and 9 bases from J, leaving 22 bases between. The germline V gene has CDR1 MGHRA and CDR2 YSYEKL. The DNA of the CDR3 is TGCGCCAGCAGCCAACCTCCCCAACCCGACAGTGACCAAGCTTTCTTT. It codes for CASSQPPQPDSDQAFF.

This rearrangement joins TRBV5-6 to TRBJ2-2; 9 bases fit TRBD1. The CDR3 extends over 18 amino acids. Trimming cost V 4 bases and J 0 bases; bases outside gene matches: 10. Germline V gene data show CDR1 as SGHDT and CDR2 as YYEEEE. CDR3 DNA: TGTGCCAGCAGCCCCCTCTCCGGGACAGGGCCGAACACCGGGGAGCTGTTTTTT. This translates into CASSPLSGTGPNTGELFF.

This sequence joins TRBV5-4 and TRBJ2-7; the match to TRBD1 covers 8 bases. The J segment lost 5 bases and the V segment lost 5 bases, leaving 9 bases of the junction unmatched. Per the germline V gene, CDR1 is SGHNT and CDR2 is YYREEE (reference sequence). The CDR3 extends over 14 amino acids. DNA for the CDR3: TGTGCCAGCAGATACCAGGGACAGGCGGACGAGCAGTACTTC. Translating it yields CASRYQGQADEQYF.

This sequence joins TRBV4-1 and TRBJ2-3, with D unclear. CDR1 MGHRA and CDR2 YSYEKL come from the germline V gene. The CDR3 is made up of 16 amino acids. Between the trimmed V and J ends, which lost 0 bases and 0 bases, there was a span of 10 bases. The CDR3 is CASSQDSRVSTDTQYF. The CDR3 region has the DNA TGCGCCAGCAGCCAAGATAGCCGAGTAAGCACAGATACGCAGTATTTT.

The V call is TRBV7-2, the J call TRBJ1-2; no definite D call. With 2 bases removed from V and 4 bases from J, the gap between germline ends came to 17 bases. The CDR3 spans 16 residues. Germline V gene sequence: CDR1 SGHTA, CDR2 FQGNSA. CDR3 amino acids: CASSLRVTETPYGYTF. The CDR3 region has the DNA TGTGCCAGCAGCTTACGGGTAACCGAGACCCCCTATGGCTACACCTTC. The variable domain in full, with the rest retrieved from reference TRBV7-2 and TRBJ1-2, is GAGVSQSPSNKVTEKGKDVELRCDPISGHTALYWYRQSLGQGLEFLIYFQGNSAPDKSGLPSDRFSAERTGGSVSTLTIQRTQQEDSAVYLCASSLRVTETPYGYTFGSGTRLTVV.

The chain employs TRBV19 and TRBJ1-1; D might be TRBD1 (5 bases). The ends were cut back, 2 bases at V and 6 bases at J, with 10 bases in the middle. Per germline, CDR1 LNHDA and CDR2 SQIVND (reference sequence). This CDR3 region has 13 residues. This chain's CDR3 is CASSIQGKAEAFF. The CDR3 bases are TGTGCCAGTAGTATACAGGGAAAAGCTGAAGCTTTCTTT.

The chain employs TRBV21-1 and TRBJ1-4; no DNA check was done on the table's D call, TRBD1. TRBV21-1 is given as a pseudogene. The CDR3 is made up of 17 amino acids. The CDR3 region has the DNA TGTGCCAGCAGCCCCTTTAGGGGGTGTTCAACTAATGAAAAACTGTTTTTT. Protein product: CASSPFRGCSTNEKLFF.

The rearrangement joins TRBV2 to TRBJ1-5; D is undetermined. The CDR3 spans 17 residues. Looked up from germline, CDR1 is SNHLY and CDR2 is FYNNEI. The V end was cut by 4 bases, the J end by 3 bases, with 19 bases between. CDR3 loop: CASSGGEPNLFNQPQHF. The CDR3 DNA reads as TGTGCCAGCAGTGGGGGAGAGCCTAATCTATTCAATCAGCCCCAGCATTTT.

The chain links TRBV19 to TRBJ1-2; 7 nucleotides line up with TRBD1. Germline CDR1 LNHDA, CDR2 SQIVND (reference sequence). J was trimmed by 6 bases and V by 6 bases; bases with no gene match: 4. The CDR3 is 12 amino acids. CDR3: CASRNRGNGYTF. The CDR3 nucleotides read TGTGCCAGTAGGAACAGGGGAAATGGCTACACCTTC.

There are a few counts of this clone. This rearrangement joins TRBV29-1 to TRBJ1-2; 7 bases agree with TRBD1. Losses at the gene ends were 6 bases for V and 0 bases for J; bases not matched to a gene: 16. CDR1 SQVTM and CDR2 ANQGSEA come from the germline V gene. The CDR3 covers 17 residues. Here the CDR3 DNA reads TGCAGCGTCCCCGAACAGGGGAATAATGAAGCTAACTATGGCTACACCTTC. Translation gives CSVPEQGNNEANYGYTF.

J is TRBJ2-1 and V is TRBV12-3 or TRBV12-4, with 7 nucleotides matching TRBD2. There are 12 residues in the CDR3. V shed 5 bases, J shed 7 bases, and the junction held 2 bases outside the gene matches. CDR3 loop: CASSTGGNEQFF. Written as DNA, the CDR3 is TGTGCCAGCAGTACCGGGGGGAATGAGCAGTTCTTC.

J is TRBJ2-1 and V is TRBV3-1 (or the pseudogene TRBV3-2); TRBD1 is a possible D gene (6 bases). The CDR3 sequence is 17 residues long. With 1 base removed from V and 6 bases from J, the gap between germline ends came to 19 bases. The germline V gene has CDR1 LGHDT and CDR2 YNNKEL (reference sequence). CDR3 loop: CASSQASGEIGPNEQFF. CDR3 coding DNA: TGTGCCAGCAGCCAAGCATCAGGGGAAATAGGTCCCAATGAGCAGTTCTTC.

In DNA, the CDR3 is TGTGCCAGCAGGCCGGCTAGCTACGAGCAGTACTTC. It specifies CASRPASYEQYF. The chain carries TRBV6-5 and TRBJ2-7; D gene unclear. CDR3 size: 12 residues. Germline V lookup: CDR1 MNHEY, CDR2 SVGAGI. Deletions cut 6 bases from V and 3 bases from J, with 9 bases between.

The V and J genes are TRBV6-1 and TRBJ1-1; a weak D match, TRBD1 (5 bases). This CDR3 has 14 amino acids. The V end lost 2 bases, the J end lost 0 bases, and 7 bases lay between the germline ends. Germline V gene data show CDR1 as MNHNS and CDR2 as SASEGT. The DNA for the CDR3 is TGTGCCAGCAGTGAAACAGGCATGAACACTGAAGCTTTCTTT. Amino acids: CASSETGMNTEAFF.

The CDR3 spells CASSQWTRGPRYEQYF. DNA of the CDR3: TGCGCCAGCAGCCAATGGACCAGGGGGCCCAGGTACGAGCAGTACTTC. The chain couples TRBV4-3 to TRBJ2-7; 8 nucleotides agree with TRBD1. The CDR3 is made up of 16 amino acids. Unmatched junction bases numbered 10, after V lost 2 bases and J lost 4 bases. Germline values: CDR1 LGHNA, CDR2 YSLEER.

V usage is TRBV7-9 and J usage is TRBJ2-2; tentative D call: TRBD1 (5 bases). Germline CDR1 SEHNR, CDR2 FQNEAQ (reference sequence). Deletions cut 5 bases from V and 4 bases from J, with 11 bases between. The CDR3 contains 14 residues. DNA for the CDR3: TGTGCCAGCAGCGTCGACCAGGGCACCGGGGAGCTGTTTTTT. Translated, it gives CASSVDQGTGELFF.

The J gene is TRBJ2-7, the V gene TRBV18; D uncertain. V shed 3 bases and J shed 7 bases, with 16 bases lying between them. This CDR3 comprises 14 residues. The germline V gene has CDR1 KGHSH and CDR2 LQKENI. CDR3 loop: CASSPSRARYEQYF. In nucleotides, the CDR3 is TGTGCCAGCTCACCGTCCCGTGCTAGGTATGAGCAGTACTTC. The full variable domain, its missing parts supplied by reference TRBV18 and TRBJ2-7, is NAGVMQNPRHLVRRRGQEARLRCSPMKGHSHVYWYRQLPEEGLKFMVYLQKENIIDESGMPKERFSAEFPKEGPSILRIQQVVRGDSAAYFCASSPSRARYEQYFGPGTRLTVT.

V usage is TRBV9 and J usage is TRBJ1-6; 7 bases map to TRBD1. Trimming took 3 bases from V and 8 from J; bases not matched to a gene: 8. This CDR3 is 15 amino acids long. The V gene's germline CDR1 is SGDLS and CDR2 YYNGEE. The CDR3 nucleotides read TGTGCCAGCAGCGCCAGGGGGATTCAAGATTCACCCCTCCACTTT. Translating it yields CASSARGIQDSPLHF.

The rearrangement joins TRBV9 to TRBJ2-3; 7 positions match TRBD1. Germline V lookup: CDR1 SGDLS, CDR2 YYNGEE. After removal of 4 bases from V and 6 bases from J, the junction contained 11 bases not matched to a gene. The CDR3 covers 15 residues. In DNA, the CDR3 is TGTGCCAGCAGCCCTCGACAGGGCCCCCCGGATACGCAGTATTTT. Translating it yields CASSPRQGPPDTQYF.

V usage is TRBV19 and J usage is TRBJ2-1; D unresolved. This CDR3 has 13 residues. Deletions cut 2 bases from V and 4 bases from J, with 6 bases between. CDR1 is LNHDA, CDR2 SQIVND, per germline (reference sequence). The CDR3 sequence is CASSIILYNEQFF. In DNA, the CDR3 is TGTGCCAGTAGTATAATACTATACAATGAGCAGTTCTTC.

The gene calls are TRBV19 and TRBJ2-1; no clear D gene. From germline, CDR1 is LNHDA and CDR2 SQIVND (reference sequence). The CDR3 covers 13 residues. V was shortened by 7 bases and J by 2 bases, with 9 bases between the two germline ends. The CDR3: CASTPGAYNEQFF. Here the CDR3 DNA reads TGTGCCAGTACCCCCGGAGCCTACAATGAGCAGTTCTTC.

The rearrangement uses TRBV7-8 and TRBJ1-1, with D hard to call. CDR3 size: 14 residues. Trimming shortened V by 2 bases and J by 1 base, and 8 bases separated the two germline ends. From germline, CDR1 is SGHVS and CDR2 FQNEAQ. The chain's CDR3 is CASSLFGENTEAFF. In nucleotides, the CDR3 is TGTGCCAGCAGCTTATTTGGAGAGAACACTGAAGCTTTCTTT.

This chain uses TRBV24-1 with TRBJ1-2, with a weak D call TRBD1 (5 bases). CDR3 length equals 13 residues. The V end was cut by 9 bases, the J end by 6 bases, with 16 bases between. Germline-derived CDR1 and CDR2 are KGHDR and SFDVKD. The CDR3 sequence: CATQKSGGDGYTF. The CDR3 DNA reads TGTGCCACCCAAAAGAGTGGGGGGGATGGCTACACCTTC.

This chain joins TRBV19 and TRBJ1-1; 7 bases match TRBD1. The CDR3 sequence is 16 residues long. The germline CDR1 and CDR2 sequences are LNHDA and SQIVND (reference sequence). V gave up 4 bases and J gave up 0 bases; unmatched junction bases: 8. CDR3 in amino acids: CASSTIPGQVNTEAFF. CDR3 DNA: TGTGCCAGTAGTACCATACCCGGACAGGTGAACACTGAAGCTTTCTTT.

This rearrangement joins TRBV3-1 (or the pseudogene TRBV3-2) to TRBJ2-2; 8 nucleotides match TRBD2. Germline loops: CDR1 LGHDT, CDR2 YNNKEL (reference sequence). V lost 0 bases to trimming and J lost 4 bases; unmatched junction nucleotides: 7. CDR3 length: 17 residues. The CDR3 nucleotides read TGTGCCAGCAGCCAAGATCCAGCGGGGGCCTCCACCGGGGAGCTGTTTTTT. Residues: CASSQDPAGASTGELFF.

This clone has a single count. V is TRBV7-9 and J is TRBJ1-1; D unresolved. V was trimmed by 1 base and J by 3 bases, leaving 6 bases between them. Germline V CDR1 and CDR2: SEHNR, FQNEAQ (reference sequence). The CDR3 loop spans 13 amino acids. CDR3 residues: CASSLDGDTEAFF. CDR3 nucleotide sequence: TGTGCCAGCAGCTTAGACGGGGACACTGAAGCTTTCTTT. The full variable domain, with the rest looked up from reference TRBV7-9 and TRBJ1-1, is DTGVSQNPRHKITKRGQNVTFRCDPISEHNRLYWYRQTLGQGPEFLTYFQNEAQLEKSRLLSDRFSAERPKGSFSTLEIQRTEQGDSAMYLCASSLDGDTEAFFGQGTRLTVV.

The chain links TRBV5-1 to TRBJ2-2; D remains unclear. V lost 2 bases to trimming and J lost 0 bases, with 5 bases between them. Per the germline V gene, CDR1 is SGHRS and CDR2 is YFSETQ. The CDR3 covers 14 residues. CDR3 sequence: CASSFSPNTGELFF. The CDR3 DNA reads as TGCGCCAGCAGCTTCTCCCCGAACACCGGGGAGCTGTTTTTT.